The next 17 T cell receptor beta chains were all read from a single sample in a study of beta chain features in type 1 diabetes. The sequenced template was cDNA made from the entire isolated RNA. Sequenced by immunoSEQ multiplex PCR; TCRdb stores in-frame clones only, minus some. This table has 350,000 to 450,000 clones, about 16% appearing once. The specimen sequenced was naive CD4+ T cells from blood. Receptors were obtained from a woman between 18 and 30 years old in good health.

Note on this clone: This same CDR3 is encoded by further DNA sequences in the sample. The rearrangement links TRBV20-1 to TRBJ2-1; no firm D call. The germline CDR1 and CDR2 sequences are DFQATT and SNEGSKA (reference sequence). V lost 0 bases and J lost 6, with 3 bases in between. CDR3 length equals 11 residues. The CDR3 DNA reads TGCAGTGCTAGAGACGTCAATGAGCAGTTCTTC. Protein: CSARDVNEQFF.

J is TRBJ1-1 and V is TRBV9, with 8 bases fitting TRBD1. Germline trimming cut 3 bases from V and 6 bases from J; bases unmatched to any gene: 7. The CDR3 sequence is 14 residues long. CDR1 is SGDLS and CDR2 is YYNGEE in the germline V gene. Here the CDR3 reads CASSGGTGIPEAFF. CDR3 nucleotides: TGTGCCAGCAGCGGTGGGACAGGAATACCTGAAGCTTTCTTT.

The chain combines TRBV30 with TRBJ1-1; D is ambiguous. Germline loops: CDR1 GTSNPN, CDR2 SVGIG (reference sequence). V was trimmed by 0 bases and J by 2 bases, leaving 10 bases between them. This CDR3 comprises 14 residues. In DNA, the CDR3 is TGTGCCTGGAGTGTCGACTACCCTAACACTGAAGCTTTCTTT. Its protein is CAWSVDYPNTEAFF.

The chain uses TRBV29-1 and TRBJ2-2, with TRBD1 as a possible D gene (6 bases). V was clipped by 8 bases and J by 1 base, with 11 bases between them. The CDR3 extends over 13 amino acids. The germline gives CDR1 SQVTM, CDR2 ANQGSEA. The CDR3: CSTGTLNTGELFF. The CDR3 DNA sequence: TGCAGCACCGGGACATTGAACACCGGGGAGCTGTTTTTT.

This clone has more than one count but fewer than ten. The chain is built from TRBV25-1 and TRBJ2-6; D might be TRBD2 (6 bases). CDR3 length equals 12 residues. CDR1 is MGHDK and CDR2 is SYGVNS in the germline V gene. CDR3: CAGRTGANVLTF. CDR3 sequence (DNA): TGTGCTGGGAGGACCGGGGCCAACGTCCTGACTTTC.

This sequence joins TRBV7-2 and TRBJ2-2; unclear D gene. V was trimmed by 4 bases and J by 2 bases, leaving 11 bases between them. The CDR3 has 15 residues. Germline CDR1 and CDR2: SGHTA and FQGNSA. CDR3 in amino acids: CASSYSDFNTGELFF. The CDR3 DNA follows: TGTGCCAGCAGCTACTCTGACTTTAACACCGGGGAGCTGTTTTTT.

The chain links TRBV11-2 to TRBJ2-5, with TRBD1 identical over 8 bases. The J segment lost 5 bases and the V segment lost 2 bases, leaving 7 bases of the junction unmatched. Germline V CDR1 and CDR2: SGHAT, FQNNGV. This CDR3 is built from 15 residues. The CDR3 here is CASSLFQGAWETQYF. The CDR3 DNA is TGTGCCAGCAGCTTATTCCAGGGGGCTTGGGAGACCCAGTACTTC.

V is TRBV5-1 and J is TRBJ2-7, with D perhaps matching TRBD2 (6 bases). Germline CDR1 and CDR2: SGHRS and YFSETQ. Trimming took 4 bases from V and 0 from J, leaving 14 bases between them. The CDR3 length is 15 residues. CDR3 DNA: TGCGCCAGCAGCGTCCGGGACTCGAGCTCCTACGAGCAGTACTTC. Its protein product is CASSVRDSSSYEQYF.

CDR3 region: CASSLLEQGSSQHF. Here the CDR3 DNA reads TGTGCCAGCAGTTTATTGGAACAGGGTTCGTCCCAGCATTTT. The rearrangement joins TRBV28 to TRBJ1-5, with TRBD1 as a possible D gene (6 bases). Trimming took off 1 base at V and 11 bases at J, with 15 bases between the two ends. The V gene's germline CDR1 is MDHEN and CDR2 SYDVKM. This CDR3 spans 14 amino acids.

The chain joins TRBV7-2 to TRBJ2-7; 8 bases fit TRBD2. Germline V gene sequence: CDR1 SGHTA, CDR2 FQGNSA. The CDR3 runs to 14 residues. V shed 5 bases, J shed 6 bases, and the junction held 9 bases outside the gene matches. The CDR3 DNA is TGTGCCAGCAGCCCAGGGTTAGCGGGACTCGAGCAGTACTTC. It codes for CASSPGLAGLEQYF.

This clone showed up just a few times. CDR3 in amino acids: CASSIPPGTGNQPQHF. As DNA, the CDR3 is TGCGCCAGCTCAATACCGCCCGGGACAGGTAATCAGCCCCAGCATTTT. This chain links TRBV23-1 with TRBJ1-5, with 8 bases fitting TRBD1. TRBV23-1 is designated an ORF whose function remains uncertain. With V trimmed by 8 bases and J by 4 bases, 13 bases remained unmatched. The length of the CDR3 is 16 residues.

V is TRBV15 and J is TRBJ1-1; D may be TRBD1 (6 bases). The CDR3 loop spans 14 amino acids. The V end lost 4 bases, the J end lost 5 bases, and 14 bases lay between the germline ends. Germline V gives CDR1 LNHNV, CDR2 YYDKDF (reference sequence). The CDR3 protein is CATSMGAWGTEAFF. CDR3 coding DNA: TGTGCCACCAGCATGGGGGCCTGGGGGACTGAAGCTTTCTTT.

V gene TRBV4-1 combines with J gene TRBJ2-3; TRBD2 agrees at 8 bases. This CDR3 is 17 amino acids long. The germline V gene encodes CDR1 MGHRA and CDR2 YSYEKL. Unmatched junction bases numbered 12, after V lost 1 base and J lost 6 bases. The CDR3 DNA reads TGCGCCAGCAGCCAAGTATCCGGGACTAGGATTTTTGATACGCAGTATTTT. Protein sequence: CASSQVSGTRIFDTQYF.

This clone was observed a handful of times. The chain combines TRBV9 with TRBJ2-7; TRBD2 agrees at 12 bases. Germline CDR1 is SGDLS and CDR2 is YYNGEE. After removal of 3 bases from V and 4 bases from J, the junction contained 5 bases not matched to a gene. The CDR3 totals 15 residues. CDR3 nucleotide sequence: TGTGCCAGCAGCGGGAGGACTAGCGGGAATTACGAGCAGTACTTC. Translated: CASSGRTSGNYEQYF.

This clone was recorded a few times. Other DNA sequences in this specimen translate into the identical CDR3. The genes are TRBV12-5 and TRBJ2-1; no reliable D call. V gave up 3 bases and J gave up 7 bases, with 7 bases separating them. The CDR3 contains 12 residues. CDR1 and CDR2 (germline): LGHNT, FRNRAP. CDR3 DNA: TGTGCTAGTGGTTTATCAGGAAATGAGCAGTTCTTC. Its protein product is CASGLSGNEQFF.

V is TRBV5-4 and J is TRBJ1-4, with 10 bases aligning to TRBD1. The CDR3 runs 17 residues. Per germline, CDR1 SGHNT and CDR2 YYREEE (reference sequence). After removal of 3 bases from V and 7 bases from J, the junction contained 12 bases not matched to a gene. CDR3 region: CASSSRDRGLISEKLFF. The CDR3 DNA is TGTGCCAGCAGCTCACGGGACAGGGGACTTATAAGTGAAAAACTGTTTTTT.

CDR3 residues: CASSQPPGRGADTQYF. The CDR3 DNA follows: TGTGCCAGCAGCCAACCACCCGGGAGGGGTGCAGATACGCAGTATTTT. The genes are TRBV4-2 and TRBJ2-3, with 8 bases fitting TRBD2. V shed 2 bases, J shed 4 bases, and the junction held 8 bases outside the gene matches. This CDR3 contains 16 residues. Per the germline V gene, CDR1 is LGHNA and CDR2 is YNFKEQ.